These T cell receptor beta chains were read from a single sample in a study of cytomegalovirus exposure and HLA in healthy donors. Only in-frame clones appear in the TCRdb table, and some are missing; sequencing was by immunoSEQ multiplex PCR. Of 100,000 to 150,000 clones listed, roughly 80% are singletons. Sample: PBMCs. The receptor source for this set is a girl aged 2 to 10 in good health and CMV-seronegative. CDR3s include the opening cysteine and the closing phenylalanine or tryptophan. Fields, in order: clone size, J gene, V gene, D gene, CDR3 protein, CDR3 DNA. D genes are given only for firm matches. Size is stated for part of the rows, as once, few or many counts, or as a class when the clone is expanded.

NA	TRBJ2-1	TRBV11-2	NA	CASSSTSGALQFF	TGTGCCAGCAGCTCAACCTCGGGAGCCCTGCAGTTCTTC
NA	TRBJ2-3	TRBV9	TRBD2	CASSARTSGGTDTQYF	TGTGCCAGCAGCGCGCGGACTAGCGGGGGCACAGATACGCAGTATTTT
NA	TRBJ2-7	TRBV10-3	TRBD1	CAISESTGGFYEQYF	TGTGCCATCAGTGAGTCCACAGGGGGCTTCTACGAGCAGTACTTC
NA	TRBJ1-4	TRBV7-2	NA	CASSLGGGPATNEKLFF	TGTGCCAGCAGCTTAGGGGGGGGCCCCGCAACTAATGAAAAACTGTTTTTT
few	TRBJ2-7	TRBV6-6	TRBD1	CASSTLLGTGGYEQYF	TGTGCCAGCAGCACCTTGTTAGGGACAGGCGGCTACGAGCAGTACTTC
NA	TRBJ2-7	TRBV7-9	TRBD2	CASSPGTSGYEQYF	TGTGCCAGCAGCCCGGGGACTAGCGGCTACGAGCAGTACTTC
NA	TRBJ2-5	TRBV7-2	NA	CATKRGEGGTQYF	TGTGCCACCAAACGGGGTGAAGGGGGGACCCAGTACTTC
NA	TRBJ1-1	TRBV5-4	NA	CASSSILNTEAFF	TGTGCCAGCAGCAGCATCTTGAACACTGAAGCTTTCTTT
NA	TRBJ2-5	TRBV11-2	NA	CASRGGQETQYF	TGTGCCTCGAGGGGAGGTCAAGAGACCCAGTACTTC
NA	TRBJ2-1	TRBV10-1	TRBD2	CASSANLAGGLNEQFF	TGCGCCAGCAGTGCCAATCTAGCGGGAGGTTTGAATGAGCAGTTCTTC
once	TRBJ2-1	TRBV5-4	NA	CASSLPPGGDEQFF	TGTGCCAGCAGCTTGCCGCCAGGCGGGGATGAGCAGTTCTTC
NA	TRBJ1-6	TRBV7-9	TRBD1	CASSSRQGGNSPLHF	TGTGCCAGCAGCTCCCGACAGGGGGGAAATTCACCCCTCCACTTT
NA	TRBJ1-1	TRBV4-2	TRBD1	CASSQEGQGHTEAFF	TGTGCCAGCAGCCAAGAAGGACAGGGTCACACTGAAGCTTTCTTT
NA	TRBJ1-4	TRBV27	NA	CASSLSGAGEKLFF	TGTGCCAGCAGTTTAAGCGGGGCGGGAGAAAAACTGTTTTTT
NA	TRBJ1-1	TRBV7-9	TRBD1	CASSLRTGGVSRNTEAFF	TGTGCCAGCAGCTTGAGAACAGGGGGAGTAAGTCGGAACACTGAAGCTTTCTTT
NA	TRBJ2-2	TRBV7-2	NA	CASSLASVPGELFF	TGTGCCAGCAGCTTAGCGTCAGTGCCCGGGGAGCTGTTTTTT
once	TRBJ1-2	TRBV6-1	TRBD1	CASSWTGPNYGYTF	TGTGCCAGCAGCTGGACAGGACCCAATTATGGCTACACCTTC
NA	TRBJ2-7	TRBV28	TRBD2	CASSFWLAVIAGGDPYEQYF	TGTGCCAGCAGTTTTTGGTTGGCGGTTATAGCGGGAGGGGATCCGTACGAGCAGTACTTC
few	TRBJ2-3	TRBV6-4	TRBD2	CASRFSGGAYGTDTQYF	TGTGCCAGCAGATTCAGCGGGGGGGCCTATGGCACAGATACGCAGTATTTT
NA	TRBJ2-1	TRBV7-8	NA	CASSLAGARNHNEQFF	TGTGCCAGCAGCTTAGCGGGGGCCCGAAACCACAATGAGCAGTTCTTC
NA	TRBJ1-1	TRBV13	NA	CASSLGLRGRGGAEAFF	TGTGCCAGCAGCTTAGGCCTAAGGGGTAGGGGTGGTGCTGAAGCTTTCTTT
NA	TRBJ2-1	TRBV28	TRBD2	CASSPRLAGGRVEQFF	TGTGCCAGCAGCCCTCGCCTAGCGGGAGGGCGCGTTGAGCAGTTCTTC
NA	TRBJ2-3	TRBV5-4	NA	CASSPGGGPGDTQYF	TGTGCCAGCAGCCCGGGTGGGGGCCCTGGAGATACGCAGTATTTT
NA	TRBJ2-7	TRBV5-6	NA	CASSLSRVGGRPSYEQYF	TGTGCCAGCAGCCTCTCCCGCGTGGGGGGGCGTCCCTCCTACGAGCAGTACTTC
NA	TRBJ1-6	TRBV9	TRBD1	CASSSRTGTNSPLHF	TGTGCCAGCAGCTCTCGGACAGGGACCAATTCACCCCTCCACTTT
NA	TRBJ1-5	TRBV7-2	TRBD1	CASSPRTGGQPQHF	TGTGCCAGCAGCCCCCGGACAGGCGGACAGCCCCAGCATTTT
NA	TRBJ1-1	TRBV28	NA	CASSLGSLVTEAFF	TGTGCCAGCAGTTTAGGTTCACTCGTCACTGAAGCTTTCTTT